This T cell receptor (beta chain) was profiled in a study of cytomegalovirus exposure and HLA in healthy donors. In the PCR, 60 Vbeta and 13 Jbeta primers were used. Sequencing was performed with immunoSEQ multiplex PCR; in TCRdb, only in-frame clones are kept and a portion is missing. The sample includes about 140,000 clones, around 73% seen only once; the top ten take around 14%. Details on this clone: What it binds is not known.

Overall study findings and caveats: Cytomegalovirus-associated TCR beta chains were listed, numbering roughly 150.

The CDR3 is 16 residues long. Trimming cost V 0 bases and J 3 bases, with 12 bases left between them. CDR1 SGHNT and CDR2 YYREEE come from the germline V gene (reference sequence). The sequence came from a human donor in good health. Sequencing was carried out using PBMCs. The V call is TRBV5-4, the J call TRBJ2-2; a weak D match, TRBD2 (7 bases). CDR3 nucleotides: TGTGCCAGCAGCTTGGCCGGGGGGCTCGACACCGGGGAGCTGTTTTTT. Its translation: CASSLAGGLDTGELFF.